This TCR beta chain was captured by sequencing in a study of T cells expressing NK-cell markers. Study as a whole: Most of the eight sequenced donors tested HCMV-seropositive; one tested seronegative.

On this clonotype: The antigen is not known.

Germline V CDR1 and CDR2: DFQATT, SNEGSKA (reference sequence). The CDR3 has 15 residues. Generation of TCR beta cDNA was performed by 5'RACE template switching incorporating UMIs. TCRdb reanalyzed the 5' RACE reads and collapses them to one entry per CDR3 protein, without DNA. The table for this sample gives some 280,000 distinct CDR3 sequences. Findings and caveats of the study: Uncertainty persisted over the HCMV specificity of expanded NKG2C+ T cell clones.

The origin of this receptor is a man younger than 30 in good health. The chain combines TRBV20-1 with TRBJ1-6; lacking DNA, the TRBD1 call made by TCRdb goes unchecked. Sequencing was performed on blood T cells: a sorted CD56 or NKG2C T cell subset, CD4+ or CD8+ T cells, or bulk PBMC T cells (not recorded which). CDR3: CSAVRVGSYNSPLHF.